These 3 T cell receptor beta chains were sequenced from one sample in a study of T cell repertoires in cytomegalovirus infection. A single record per CDR3 protein comes from TCRdb applying MiXCR to the reads. In the table there are under 850,000 distinct CDR3 sequences, roughly 33% of which are singletons. These receptors' antigens are unknown. The sequenced sample was cultured PBMCs, obtained from culture after CMV antigen stimulation. Every receptor here comes from a human donor in good health (CMV status not recorded). Some clones in this sample may be carry-over from other donors' samples.

The sample holds a few counts of this clonotype. The chain combines TRBV28 with TRBJ1-5; D is ambiguous. CDR1 MDHEN and CDR2 SYDVKM come from the germline V gene. The CDR3 length is 12 residues. V lost 9 bases and J lost 3, with 9 bases in between. The CDR3 DNA follows: TGTGCCAGGGAGCAGAACAATCAGCCCCAGCATTTT. Its protein product is CAREQNNQPQHF.

The chain uses TRBV20-1 and TRBJ2-7, with TRBD2 identical over 9 bases. Germline V gives CDR1 DFQATT, CDR2 SNEGSKA (reference sequence). With 6 bases clipped from V and 3 bases from J, the junction kept 9 bases outside the gene matches. The CDR3 is 14 amino acids. The CDR3 nucleotides read TGCAGTGCCAAGCACGGGACTAGCTTCTACGAGCAGTACTTC. This gives the protein CSAKHGTSFYEQYF.

V is TRBV20-1 and J is TRBJ2-7; 8 bases align to TRBD1. The V and J ends lost 3 bases and 10 bases, in that order; junction bases with no gene match: 8. Germline loops: CDR1 DFQATT, CDR2 SNEGSKA (reference sequence). There are 12 residues in the CDR3. In DNA, the CDR3 is TGCAGTGCTAGGCTCCAGGGGGCCTTCCAGTACTTC. It codes for CSARLQGAFQYF.